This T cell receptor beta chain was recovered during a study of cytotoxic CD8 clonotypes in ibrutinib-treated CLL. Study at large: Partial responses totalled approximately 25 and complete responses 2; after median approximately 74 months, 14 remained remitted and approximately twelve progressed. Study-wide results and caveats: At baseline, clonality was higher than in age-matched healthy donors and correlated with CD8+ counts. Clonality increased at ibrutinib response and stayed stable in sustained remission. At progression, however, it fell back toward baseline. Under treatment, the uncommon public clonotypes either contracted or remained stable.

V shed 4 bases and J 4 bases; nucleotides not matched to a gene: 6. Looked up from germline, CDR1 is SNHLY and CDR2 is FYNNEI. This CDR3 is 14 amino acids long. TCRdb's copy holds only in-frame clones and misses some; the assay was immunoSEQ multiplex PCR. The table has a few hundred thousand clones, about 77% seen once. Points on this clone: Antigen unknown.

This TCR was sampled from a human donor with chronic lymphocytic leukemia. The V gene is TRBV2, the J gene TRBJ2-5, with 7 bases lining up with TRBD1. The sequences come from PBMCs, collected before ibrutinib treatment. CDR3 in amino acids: CASSGPPGGETQYF. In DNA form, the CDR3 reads TGTGCCAGCAGTGGGCCCCCAGGGGGAGAGACCCAGTACTTC.